The 31 T cell receptor beta chains reported below all come from one sample, sequenced in a study of blood T cell repertoires in COVID-19. Clones were read by immunoSEQ multiplex PCR, and TCRdb kept only the in-frame ones, dropping some. Of approximately 85,000 clones in the sample, roughly 89% were seen once. The sequencing sample was made of peripheral blood. The receptors were sampled from a man aged 50-60 years with active or convalescent COVID-19.

The chain uses TRBV4-2 and TRBJ2-2; 12 bases match TRBD2. CDR3 size: 19 residues. J was trimmed by 0 bases and V by 0 bases; bases with no gene match: 5. In germline, CDR1 is LGHNA, CDR2 YNFKEQ. In DNA form, the CDR3 reads TGTGCCAGCAGCCAAGAGTCTAGCGGGGGGGCTCCGAACACCGGGGAGCTGTTTTTT. It yields the protein CASSQESSGGAPNTGELFF.

The CDR3 DNA sequence: TGTGCCAGCAGCGGGGCCGGGACAGGGGGTTACAATGAGCAGTTCTTC. Protein: CASSGAGTGGYNEQFF. The rearrangement links TRBV9 to TRBJ2-1; 11 bases match TRBD1. Germline CDR1 and CDR2: SGDLS and YYNGEE. CDR3 length: 16 amino acids. Losses at the gene ends were 3 bases for V and 4 bases for J; bases not matched to a gene: 6.

The genes are TRBV9 and TRBJ2-3; 7 positions agree with TRBD1. The CDR3 totals 15 residues. Germline loops: CDR1 SGDLS, CDR2 YYNGEE. V lost 3 bases to trimming and J lost 2 bases; unmatched junction nucleotides: 6. DNA of the CDR3: TGTGCCAGCAGCGCACGACAGGGCTACACAGATACGCAGTATTTT. Translated: CASSARQGYTDTQYF.

This clone is a singleton in its sample. The gene calls are TRBV25-1 and TRBJ2-1; D perhaps matches TRBD1 (5 bases). The CDR3 sequence is 15 residues long. CDR1 and CDR2 (germline): MGHDK, SYGVNS. Between the trimmed V and J ends, which lost 0 bases and 7 bases, there was a span of 13 bases. This CDR3 is CASSEYGALKNEQFF. In DNA, the CDR3 is TGTGCCAGCAGTGAATATGGGGCCTTGAAAAATGAGCAGTTCTTC.

This chain links TRBV24-1 with TRBJ1-1, with 11 bases matching TRBD1. V trimming: 9 bases; J trimming: 0 bases; junction bases outside the gene matches: 11. Germline CDR1 is KGHDR and CDR2 is SFDVKD. The CDR3 runs to 17 residues. CDR3 amino acids: CATAGLWTGGVNTEAFF. CDR3 sequence (DNA): TGTGCCACCGCCGGCCTCTGGACAGGGGGCGTGAACACTGAAGCTTTCTTT.

The genes are TRBV28 and TRBJ2-1, with 11 positions matching TRBD2. Germline CDR1 MDHEN, CDR2 SYDVKM. This CDR3 is built from 15 residues. J was trimmed by 6 bases and V by 3 bases; bases with no gene match: 4. This CDR3 is CASSFGLAGGNEQFF. CDR3 coding DNA: TGTGCCAGCAGTTTTGGGCTAGCGGGAGGCAATGAGCAGTTCTTC.

This clone was recorded a few times. The chain is built from TRBV5-1 and TRBJ1-1; D gene unclear. The CDR3 has 13 amino acids. Germline loops: CDR1 SGHRS, CDR2 YFSETQ. Trimming took off 4 bases at V and 1 base at J, with 8 bases between the two ends. The chain's CDR3 is CASSNAGNTEAFF. For the CDR3, the DNA is TGCGCCAGCAGCAACGCCGGGAACACTGAAGCTTTCTTT.

The rearrangement links TRBV10-3 to TRBJ2-1; perhaps TRBD1 as D (5 bases). This CDR3 is built from 14 residues. From germline, CDR1 is ENHRY and CDR2 SYGVKD. The ends were cut back, 6 bases at V and 6 bases at J, with 15 bases in the middle. The CDR3 region is CAISSQGSVNEQFF. CDR3 nucleotide sequence: TGTGCCATCAGCTCCCAGGGATCCGTCAATGAGCAGTTCTTC.

This chain uses TRBV30 with TRBJ2-3, with D possibly TRBD2 on 6 matching bases. The V gene's germline CDR1 is GTSNPN and CDR2 SVGIG (reference sequence). The CDR3 is 13 amino acids. V lost 5 bases and J 0 bases, leaving 9 bases between the germline ends. The CDR3 DNA follows: TGTGCCTGGCGGCGGGGCAGCACAGATACGCAGTATTTT. Translated, it gives CAWRRGSTDTQYF.

CDR3 amino acids: CASTASTGGGLKPSGNTIYF. CDR3 bases: TGTGCCAGTACCGCAAGCACCGGCGGAGGGCTAAAACCCTCTGGAAACACCATATATTTT. The V call is TRBV19, the J call TRBJ1-3; D not certain. V was shortened by 7 bases and J by 0 bases, with 28 bases between the two germline ends. The CDR3 extends over 20 amino acids. Germline-derived CDR1 and CDR2 are LNHDA and SQIVND (reference sequence).

V gene TRBV5-4 combines with J gene TRBJ1-1; 7 bases align to TRBD1. Trimming cost V 4 bases and J 2 bases; bases outside gene matches: 8. Per the germline V gene, CDR1 is SGHNT and CDR2 is YYREEE (reference sequence). The CDR3 has 15 residues. CDR3 loop: CASSPRGQRNTEAFF. The DNA for the CDR3 is TGTGCCAGCAGCCCGAGGGGACAGAGAAACACTGAAGCTTTCTTT. Variable domain in full (rest from reference TRBV5-4 and TRBJ1-1): ETGVTQSPTHLIKTRGQQVTLRCSSQSGHNTVSWYQQALGQGPQFIFQYYREEENGRGNFPPRFSGLQFPNYSSELNVNALELDDSALYLCASSPRGQRNTEAFFGQGTRLTVV.

The rearrangement links TRBV29-1 to TRBJ1-2; the D is unclear. This CDR3 contains 12 residues. V was clipped by 4 bases and J by 5 bases, with 11 bases between them. The germline V gene has CDR1 SQVTM and CDR2 ANQGSEA. The CDR3 loop is CSVVLAGYGYTF. DNA of the CDR3: TGCAGCGTTGTTCTAGCCGGATATGGCTACACCTTC. Full variable domain (outside the CDR3, taken from reference TRBV29-1 and TRBJ1-2): SAVISQKPSRDICQRGTSLTIQCQVDSQVTMMFWYRQQPGQSLTLIATANQGSEATYESGFVIDKFPISRPNLTFSTLTVSNMSPEDSSIYLCSVVLAGYGYTFGSGTRLTVV.

The chain uses TRBV24-1 and TRBJ2-2, with D uncertain. V gave up 7 bases and J gave up 1 base, with 6 bases separating them. This CDR3 is built from 13 residues. Per germline, CDR1 KGHDR and CDR2 SFDVKD. In nucleotides, the CDR3 is TGTGCCACCAGGAACAAGAACACCGGGGAGCTGTTTTTT. Residues: CATRNKNTGELFF.

The gene calls are TRBV16 and TRBJ1-5, with TRBD1 identical over 8 bases. J lost 4 bases, V lost 4 bases, and 3 bases had no gene match. CDR3 length: 14 amino acids. The germline V gene encodes CDR1 KGHSY and CDR2 FQNENV. CDR3 loop: CASSPTGANQPQHF. The CDR3 bases are TGTGCCAGCAGCCCGACAGGGGCGAATCAGCCCCAGCATTTT.

The chain is built from TRBV27 and TRBJ2-7, with TRBD2 matching 8 bases. V was pared by 6 bases and J by 2 bases, with 3 bases of the junction left unmatched. Per germline, CDR1 MNHEY and CDR2 SMNVEV (reference sequence). This CDR3 comprises 13 residues. CDR3 in amino acids: CASRLAATYEQYF. The CDR3, as DNA: TGTGCCAGCAGACTAGCGGCGACCTACGAGCAGTACTTC.

The rearrangement joins TRBV10-2 to TRBJ1-2; D is possibly TRBD1 (6 bases). Germline values: CDR1 WSHSY, CDR2 SAAADI. CDR3 size: 15 residues. Trimming stripped 3 bases from V and 4 bases from J, with 15 bases between. The CDR3 nucleotides are TGCGCCAGCAGTGACTCGTCAGGGGCAATCTATGGCTACACCTTC. Protein sequence: CASSDSSGAIYGYTF.

As DNA, the CDR3 is TGTGCCAGTAGTCCCCGCGGATACAGGGGCCTGAACACTGAAGCTTTCTTT. Its protein is CASSPRGYRGLNTEAFF. The chain carries TRBV19 and TRBJ1-1, with 7 bases aligning to TRBD1. Trimming removed 5 bases from V and 0 bases from J; junction bases left unmatched: 12. The CDR3 is made up of 17 amino acids. Germline lookup yields CDR1 LNHDA and CDR2 SQIVND (reference sequence).

The rearrangement joins TRBV6-1 to TRBJ2-7, with TRBD2 matching over 9 bases. V trimming: 3 bases; J trimming: 2 bases; junction bases outside the gene matches: 5. This CDR3 region has 15 residues. In germline, CDR1 is MNHNS, CDR2 SASEGT. This CDR3 is CASSDVAGETYEQYF. CDR3 coding DNA: TGTGCCAGCAGTGACGTAGCGGGAGAAACCTACGAGCAGTACTTC.

This rearrangement joins TRBV5-1 to TRBJ1-6, with 10 positions matching TRBD1. CDR3 length equals 15 residues. Germline lookup yields CDR1 SGHRS and CDR2 YFSETQ. V lost 4 bases, J lost 8 bases, and 6 bases stayed unmatched. The CDR3 loop is CASSREGQGYSPLHF. In DNA form, the CDR3 reads TGCGCCAGCAGCCGAGAGGGACAGGGGTATTCACCCCTCCACTTT.

The gene calls are TRBV4-1 and TRBJ2-7, with 7 positions matching TRBD2. Trimming removed 1 base from V and 4 bases from J; junction bases left unmatched: 4. Germline V gives CDR1 MGHRA, CDR2 YSYEKL. The length of the CDR3 is 14 residues. Written as DNA, the CDR3 is TGCGCCAGCAGCCAAGCGTCAGCGGGGTACGAGCAGTACTTC. The encoded protein is CASSQASAGYEQYF.

This clone was found a few times. This chain joins TRBV30 and TRBJ2-1; 11 nucleotides match TRBD2. The CDR3 is made up of 15 amino acids. Germline V lookup: CDR1 GTSNPN, CDR2 SVGIG (reference sequence). V lost 2 bases, J lost 5 bases, and 5 bases stayed unmatched. The CDR3 region has the DNA TGTGCCTGGAGTTTTAGCGGGGGGGCACACAATGAGCAGTTCTTC. Its protein product is CAWSFSGGAHNEQFF.

V is TRBV9 and J is TRBJ2-3, with TRBD1 matching 12 bases. CDR3 length: 16 residues. Trimming removed 2 bases from V and 6 bases from J; junction bases left unmatched: 7. CDR1 SGDLS and CDR2 YYNGEE come from the germline V gene. Here the CDR3 reads CASSVGTGGGLDTQYF. CDR3 DNA: TGTGCCAGCAGCGTCGGGACAGGGGGCGGGTTGGATACGCAGTATTTT.

J is TRBJ2-1 and V is TRBV5-1; TRBD2 agrees at 9 bases. Germline-derived CDR1 and CDR2 are SGHRS and YFSETQ. This CDR3 has 13 amino acids. V lost 5 bases, J lost 6 bases, and 3 bases stayed unmatched. CDR3: CASSLAGFNEQFF. The DNA of the CDR3 is TGCGCCAGCAGTCTAGCGGGGTTCAATGAGCAGTTCTTC.

V usage is TRBV7-2 and J usage is TRBJ1-3; D gene uncertain. The CDR3 spans 15 residues. Per the germline V gene, CDR1 is SGHTA and CDR2 is FQGNSA. V was clipped by 2 bases and J by 0 bases, with 8 bases between them. CDR3: CASSLLSVSGNTIYF. The CDR3 coding sequence is TGTGCCAGCAGCTTATTATCTGTCTCTGGAAACACCATATATTTT.

This rearrangement joins TRBV5-1 to TRBJ2-3; D is perhaps TRBD1 (6 bases). Germline values: CDR1 SGHRS, CDR2 YFSETQ. The ends were cut back, 0 bases at V and 2 bases at J, with 10 bases in the middle. The CDR3 is 15 residues long. The CDR3 nucleotides are TGCGCCAGCAGCTTGGCCGGGACACACACAGATACGCAGTATTTT. This translates into CASSLAGTHTDTQYF.

V is TRBV3-1 (or the pseudogene TRBV3-2) and J is TRBJ2-5; 12 bases are shared with TRBD2. Germline-derived CDR1 and CDR2 are LGHDT and YNNKEL (reference sequence). With V trimmed by 0 bases and J by 6 bases, 8 bases remained unmatched. CDR3 size: 17 residues. The CDR3 nucleotides read TGTGCCAGCAGCCAAGAGGTTGGAACTAGCGGGGGGAAGACCCAGTACTTC. It encodes CASSQEVGTSGGKTQYF.

The rearrangement joins TRBV5-1 to TRBJ1-2; D is ambiguous. CDR1 is SGHRS, CDR2 YFSETQ, per germline. Trimming left V 0 bases short and J 4 bases short, with 4 bases between. This CDR3 has 12 residues. CDR3 nucleotide sequence: TGCGCCAGCAGCTTGGGGCCCTATGGCTACACCTTC. Translating gives CASSLGPYGYTF. The full variable domain, its missing parts supplied by reference TRBV5-1 and TRBJ1-2, is KAGVTQTPRYLIKTRGQQVTLSCSPISGHRSVSWYQQTPGQGLQFLFEYFSETQRNKGNFPGRFSGRQFSNSRSEMNVSTLELGDSALYLCASSLGPYGYTFGSGTRLTVV.

The gene calls are TRBV12-5 and TRBJ2-7; D unclear. The CDR3 consists of 14 residues. Germline V gene lookup returns CDR1 LGHNT and CDR2 FRNRAP. V lost 5 bases, J lost 0 bases, and 11 bases lay in between. Here the CDR3 DNA reads TGTGCTAGTGGTCCCGCACGGAGCTCCTACGAGCAGTACTTC. This sequence encodes CASGPARSSYEQYF.

The genes are TRBV5-6 and TRBJ2-3; TRBD1 is a possible D gene (5 bases). Germline V lookup: CDR1 SGHDT, CDR2 YYEEEE. The V gene lost 4 bases and the J gene lost 2 bases, with 14 bases spanning the gap. The CDR3 totals 15 residues. CDR3: CASSRGHGDTDTQYF. DNA for the CDR3: TGTGCCAGCAGCCGCGGACACGGCGACACAGATACGCAGTATTTT.

This chain connects TRBV7-6 to TRBJ2-2, with a weak D call TRBD1 (6 bases). CDR3 length equals 15 residues. Looked up from germline, CDR1 is SGHVS and CDR2 is FNYEAQ. The V end lost 6 bases, the J end lost 7 bases, and 18 bases lay between the germline ends. As DNA, the CDR3 is TGTGCCAGCAGTCACATCCAGGGGTTCGGCGGGGAGCTGTTTTTT. Translating it yields CASSHIQGFGGELFF.

This chain connects TRBV27 to TRBJ2-3, with 8 bases that match TRBD2. The CDR3 spans 16 residues. J gave up 0 bases and V 4 bases, and 6 bases lay outside the gene matches. CDR1 and CDR2 (germline): MNHEY, SMNVEV (reference sequence). CDR3 loop: CASSSWTSSSTDTQYF. CDR3 coding DNA: TGTGCCAGCAGTTCGTGGACTAGCAGTAGCACAGATACGCAGTATTTT.